These T cell receptor beta chains were read from a single sample in a study of blood T cell repertoires in COVID-19. Some clones are missing from TCRdb's copy, which holds only in-frame ones; the method was immunoSEQ multiplex PCR. Among hundreds of thousands of clones, approximately 86% were seen once, and the ten largest hold 3.5% to 5.5%. The sequenced sample consisted of PBMCs or T cells enriched from blood (not recorded which). These receptors came from a woman in her 30s who had been exposed to COVID-19. Both conserved end residues are part of each CDR3. D genes are given only for firm matches. Where a row states a size, it is once, few, many or the class of an expanded clone; other rows omit it.

v_gene	j_gene	abundance	d_gene	CDR3nt	CDR3aa
TRBV9	TRBJ2-1	NA	TRBD2	TGTGCCAGCAGCGTAGCGGGGGGTCACAATGAGCAGTTCTTC	CASSVAGGHNEQFF
TRBV29-1	TRBJ2-2	NA	NA	TGCAGCGGGCGCGGAGGGTGGGACACCGGGGAGCTGTTTTTT	CSGRGGWDTGELFF
TRBV27	TRBJ2-7	NA	TRBD1	TGTGCCAGCAGTTCCCGGGACAGGGCGAAACAGTACTTC	CASSSRDRAKQYF
TRBV2	TRBJ2-1	NA	TRBD2	TGTGCCAGCCATCCCGGGACTAGCGGAGCCAATGAGCAGTTCTTC	CASHPGTSGANEQFF
TRBV2	TRBJ1-6	NA	NA	TGTGCCAGCGAACGGGTTAAAAATTCACCCCTCCACTTT	CASERVKNSPLHF
TRBV7-9	TRBJ2-1	NA	NA	TGTGCCAGCGACCCTGGACAATACTACAATGAGCAGTTCTTC	CASDPGQYYNEQFF
TRBV5-1	TRBJ2-1	NA	NA	TGCGCCAGCAGCTTGGAAACTCTGGGGCAGCAGTTCTTC	CASSLETLGQQFF
TRBV10-2	TRBJ2-7	NA	NA	TGCGCCAGCAGTGAGTCAGAGACATCCGAGCAGTACTTC	CASSESETSEQYF
TRBV21-1	TRBJ1-6	NA	NA	TGTGCCAGCGGGAGGGCTCTGTTCCACTTT	CASGRALFHF
TRBV7-8	TRBJ1-1	NA	NA	TGTGCCAGCAGCCAGAAAGAGGGAATGAACACTGAAGCTTTCTTT	CASSQKEGMNTEAFF
TRBV29-1	TRBJ1-1	once	NA	TGCAGCGTTGAAGATCTTCGGGGGGCGAACACTGAAGCTTTCTTT	CSVEDLRGANTEAFF
TRBV2	TRBJ1-2	NA	NA	TGTGCCAGCAGGAGGGGAGGGGGTGCACCCTATGGCTACACCTTC	CASRRGGGAPYGYTF
TRBV27	TRBJ1-2	NA	NA	TGTGCCAGCAGTTTATCTCCAGGGGCCAGCTATGGCTACACCTTC	CASSLSPGASYGYTF
TRBV7-9	TRBJ1-4	NA	NA	TGTGCCAGCAGCTCCAGACAAACAGGGAATGAAAAACTGTTTTTT	CASSSRQTGNEKLFF
TRBV5-6	TRBJ1-3	NA	NA	TGTGCCAGCAGCTTCGACAGCGCTGGAAACACCATATATTTT	CASSFDSAGNTIYF
TRBV7-2	TRBJ2-7	NA	NA	TGTGCCATCGGGTCCTACGAGCAGTACTTC	CAIGSYEQYF
TRBV2	TRBJ1-4	NA	NA	TGTGCCAGCAGGGGGGCAGAGGCAATGGCGGCTAATGAAAAACTGTTTTTT	CASRGAEAMAANEKLFF
TRBV20-1	TRBJ2-1	few	NA	TGCAGTGCCAATCAGTGGAATGAGCAGTTCTTC	CSANQWNEQFF
TRBV2	TRBJ1-1	NA	NA	TGTGCCAGCAGTGACGGTTGGAACACTGAAGCTTTCTTT	CASSDGWNTEAFF
TRBV30	TRBJ2-2	NA	NA	TGTGCCTGGAATTCGAGGGGGAGGGACCGCACCGGGGAGCTGTTTTTT	CAWNSRGRDRTGELFF
TRBV13	TRBJ1-2	NA	TRBD1	TGTGCCAGCAGCTTGGGGACAGCCTTTTCGGGAAATGGCTACACCTTC	CASSLGTAFSGNGYTF
TRBV27	TRBJ1-2	few	NA	TGTGCCAGCAGTTCAGGACAGCCCTATGGCTACACCTTC	CASSSGQPYGYTF
TRBV5-1	TRBJ2-3	NA	NA	TGCGCCAGCAGCTCCCCTAGCACAGATACGCAGTATTTT	CASSSPSTDTQYF
TRBV5-1	TRBJ1-1	NA	NA	TGCGCCAGCAGCTTGGGTCGGGCAGGGAAGTCCACTGAAGCTTTCTTT	CASSLGRAGKSTEAFF
TRBV6-1	TRBJ1-2	NA	NA	TGTGCCAGCAGACTCGACAGGACTAACTATGGCTACACCTTC	CASRLDRTNYGYTF
TRBV12-3/TRBV12-4	TRBJ2-5	NA	NA	TGTGCCAGCAGTTTTAGGCAGGGAGAGACCCAGTACTTC	CASSFRQGETQYF
TRBV30	TRBJ1-6	NA	TRBD1	TGTGCCTGGGAGACAGGGTTTGGCTCCTATAATTCACCCCTCCACTTT	CAWETGFGSYNSPLHF
TRBV5-1	TRBJ1-5	NA	TRBD1	TGCGCCAGCAGCTTGGCAGGGGGAGATAATCAGCCCCAGCATTTT	CASSLAGGDNQPQHF
TRBV3-1/TRBV3-2	TRBJ1-2	NA	TRBD1	TGTGCCAGCAGCCAAGATACAGGGGGCTATGGCTACACCTTC	CASSQDTGGYGYTF
TRBV5-1	TRBJ2-7	few	TRBD1	TGCGCCAGCACACAGGACAGGGGTAGTAGGTACGAGCAGTACTTC	CASTQDRGSRYEQYF
TRBV5-1	TRBJ2-3	once	NA	TGCGCCAGCAGAATACAGGGTTTCGGCACAGATACGCAGTATTTT	CASRIQGFGTDTQYF
TRBV10-1	TRBJ2-1	NA	NA	TGCGCCAGCAGTGAGTCGAGGGCTAGCTTTTACAATGAGCAGTTCTTC	CASSESRASFYNEQFF
TRBV3-1/TRBV3-2	TRBJ1-1	NA	NA	TGTGCCAGCAGCCAAGCCTGGAACACTGAAGCTTTCTTT	CASSQAWNTEAFF
TRBV27	TRBJ2-7	NA	NA	TGTGCCAGCAGACCCGGGGTCTTAACCTACGAGCAGTACTTC	CASRPGVLTYEQYF
TRBV5-1	TRBJ1-6	NA	NA	TGCGCCAGCAGCTTGGCAGTGGATAATTCACCCCTCCACTTT	CASSLAVDNSPLHF
TRBV30	TRBJ1-4	NA	NA	TGTGCCTGGAGCCCTTTCGGGGGGCTACGGGAAAAACTGTTTTTT	CAWSPFGGLREKLFF
TRBV27	TRBJ1-4	once	NA	TGTGCCAGCAGTTCAGGACCCGGACAGCCCTACGAAAAACTGTTTTTT	CASSSGPGQPYEKLFF
TRBV9	TRBJ2-2	NA	NA	TGTGCCAGCAGCGTCGGGACTTCTGGCTGGCCCGGGGAGCTGTTTTTT	CASSVGTSGWPGELFF
TRBV2	TRBJ2-3	NA	TRBD2	TGTGCCAGCAGGAAACTAGCGGATACGCAGTATTTT	CASRKLADTQYF
TRBV19	TRBJ1-5	once	TRBD1	TGTGCCAGTAGTATAATGGACAGGAAAAATCAGCCCCAGCATTTT	CASSIMDRKNQPQHF
TRBV21-1	TRBJ1-2	once	NA	TGTGCCAGCCCCCAATTACGGAGGGATGGCTACACCTTC	CASPQLRRDGYTF
TRBV11-3	TRBJ1-2	NA	NA	TGTGCCAGCAGCTTAGCTTACGGGACTAAGAACTATGGCTACACCTTC	CASSLAYGTKNYGYTF
TRBV6-1	TRBJ2-7	NA	TRBD1	TGTGCCAGCAGTGAAATGGGACAGGGAGTTGGCGAGCAGTACTTC	CASSEMGQGVGEQYF
TRBV7-2	TRBJ2-5	NA	NA	TGTGCCAGCAGCTCCCCCATAGAGACCCAGTACTTC	CASSSPIETQYF
TRBV27	TRBJ1-1	NA	TRBD1	TGTGCCAGCGAACCGGGACAGGGGAACACTGAAGCTTTCTTT	CASEPGQGNTEAFF
TRBV7-9	TRBJ2-7	NA	TRBD1	TGTGCCAGCAGCGCTACAGGGGTTCTATACGAGCAGTACTTC	CASSATGVLYEQYF
TRBV30	TRBJ2-3	NA	NA	TGTGCCTGGAGTCTGGAAGGGGGGGGCCCTAGCACAGATACGCAGTATTTT	CAWSLEGGGPSTDTQYF
TRBV30	TRBJ2-3	NA	TRBD2	TGTGCCTGGAGTCGTAGGCGGGGGGCGGATACGCAGTATTTT	CAWSRRRGADTQYF
TRBV3-1/TRBV3-2	TRBJ1-5	NA	NA	TGTGCCAGCAGCCTCTCGACAGTTTACGGCAATCAGCCCCAGCATTTT	CASSLSTVYGNQPQHF
TRBV7-8	TRBJ1-2	NA	TRBD1	TGTGCCAGCAGCTTACAGCCCGACAGGGCACATGGCTACACCTTC	CASSLQPDRAHGYTF
TRBV5-4	TRBJ2-1	NA	TRBD1	TGTGCCAGCAGCCGGGGACAGGGGTTATACAATGAGCAGTTCTTC	CASSRGQGLYNEQFF
TRBV6-5	TRBJ1-2	NA	NA	TGTGCCAGCACCTGGCCTAACTATGGCTACACCTTC	CASTWPNYGYTF
TRBV19	TRBJ1-1	NA	TRBD1	TGTGCCAGTGCGGGACAGGGGGATTACGGTGAAGCTTTCTTT	CASAGQGDYGEAFF
TRBV24-1	TRBJ2-1	NA	TRBD2	TGTGCCACCAGTGATCTGTCTAGCGGGGCCAATGAGCAGTTCTTC	CATSDLSSGANEQFF
TRBV5-1	TRBJ1-4	NA	NA	TGCGCCAGCAGCTTGGCCCCCGCACAGTCAGTCGGTGAAAAACTGTTTTTT	CASSLAPAQSVGEKLFF
TRBV21-1	TRBJ1-5	NA	NA	TGTGCCAGCAGCCGTAATCAGCCCCAGCATTTT	CASSRNQPQHF
TRBV5-1	TRBJ2-3	NA	NA	TGCGCCAGCAGGGAGGGAGATACGCAGTATTTT	CASREGDTQYF
TRBV6-5	TRBJ2-2	NA	TRBD1	TGTGCCAGCAGTTACTACAGGGGAGACGGGGAGCTGTTTTTT	CASSYYRGDGELFF